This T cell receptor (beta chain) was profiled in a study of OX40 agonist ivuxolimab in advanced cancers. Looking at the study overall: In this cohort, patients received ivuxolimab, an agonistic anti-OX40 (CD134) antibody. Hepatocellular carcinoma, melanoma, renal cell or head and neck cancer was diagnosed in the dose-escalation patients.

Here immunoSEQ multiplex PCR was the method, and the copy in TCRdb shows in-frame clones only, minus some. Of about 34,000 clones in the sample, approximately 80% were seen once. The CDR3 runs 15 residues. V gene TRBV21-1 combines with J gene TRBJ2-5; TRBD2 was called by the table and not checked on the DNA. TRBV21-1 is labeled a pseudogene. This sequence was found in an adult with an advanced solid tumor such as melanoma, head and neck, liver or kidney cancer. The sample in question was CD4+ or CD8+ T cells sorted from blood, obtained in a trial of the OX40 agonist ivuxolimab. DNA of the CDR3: TGTGCCAGCAGCCCCGGGACTAGCGGGGGAGAGACCCAGTACTTC. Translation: CASSPGTSGGETQYF.